The clone carrying this T cell receptor beta chain was counted only a few times. This sample is part of a study of cytomegalovirus exposure and HLA in healthy donors. A multiplex PCR was run with 60 Vbeta primers and 13 Jbeta primers. Measured with immunoSEQ multiplex PCR; TCRdb has only the in-frame clones, and not every one. Of around 130,000 clones listed, over 50% were seen once; the top ten hold under 9%. The V and J ends lost 0 bases and 0 bases respectively, with 7 bases between them. The CDR3 extends over 14 amino acids. The germline gives CDR1 SGDLS, CDR2 YYNGEE. This receptor was obtained from a woman in her thirties or forties in good health and CMV-seropositive. Sequences were obtained from PBMCs. V gene TRBV9 combines with J gene TRBJ2-7, with D uncertain. The CDR3, as DNA: TGTGCCAGCAGCGTAGCTTCAGTCTCCTACGAGCAGTACTTC. Translating it yields CASSVASVSYEQYF.